This T cell receptor (beta chain) comes out of a study of shared clonotypes between healthy human individuals. Study as a whole: Plates per donor: three CD4 naive, three CD4 memory, two CD8 naive, one CD8 memory.

Study-wide results and limits: Researchers found naive subsets generally carried larger estimated richness than memory subsets.

Germline CDR1 MDHEN, CDR2 SYDVKM. Trimming took 3 bases from V and 6 from J, leaving 15 bases between them. The CDR3 sequence is 14 residues long. The repertoire was sequenced with immunoSEQ multiplex PCR; TCRdb's copy has only in-frame clones and lacks some. The data show some 1 million clones, about 76% seen once. In the case of this clone: What it binds is unknown.

Specimen: memory CD4+ T cells sorted from blood. Described subset: CD45RA-negative fraction. The TCR sequence derives from a man between 18 and 29 years old in good health. The chain has TRBV28 and TRBJ2-7, with TRBD1 as a possible D gene (6 bases). In nucleotides, the CDR3 is TGTGCCAGCAGTTTGGGGCAGGGGACCGCCGAGCAGTACTTC. It specifies CASSLGQGTAEQYF.